Sequencing of this TCR beta chain was carried out in a study of shared T cell receptors in the human thymus. From germline, CDR1 is SGHRS and CDR2 YFSETQ. The length of the CDR3 is 19 residues. Trimming at V came to 1 base and at J to 0 bases, leaving 10 bases not matched to a gene. This table comes from immunoSEQ multiplex PCR, and its TCRdb copy is limited to in-frame clones, with some not included. Of more than 300,000 clones in the sample, around 95% were seen once. The receptor comes from a human donor. The chain employs TRBV5-1 and TRBJ2-3; 11 bases are a match to TRBD2. The sequencing input was thymocytes. Written as DNA, the CDR3 is TGCGCCAGCAGCTTGTTGGGGACTAGCGGACCTCCTAGCACAGATACGCAGTATTTT. It is translated as CASSLLGTSGPPSTDTQYF.